The clone carrying this TCR beta chain appeared a few times. Its specificity is not known. Every donor provided one heparinised blood draw, which averaged approximately 120 mL. The CDR3 length is 15 residues. In germline, CDR1 is SNHLY, CDR2 FYNNEI. V was pared by 6 bases and J by 4 bases, with 16 bases between. The sequenced template was cDNA made from the entire isolated RNA. Naive, central memory and regulatory T cell samples averaged about 3.5 million reads. Only in-frame clones appear in the TCRdb table, and some are missing; sequencing was by immunoSEQ multiplex PCR. The sample contains 200,000 to 300,000 clones, about a tenth of which appear only once. The source of the sample is a study of beta chain features in type 1 diabetes. Study-wide results and caveats: Shortening that was moderate but significant affected the TCRB CDR3s of Type 1 diabetes patients in all four CD4+ subsets. TCRB repertoires of naive, central memory and Treg cells appeared more similar among patients than among healthy donors. Cells expressing TCR highly could be over-represented by cDNA sequencing.

This sequence joins TRBV2 and TRBJ2-1, with D possibly TRBD2 on 7 matching bases. The TCR comes from a man aged 25-40 years with type 1 diabetes. What was sequenced was naive CD4+ T cells from blood. CDR3 region: CASSWGASGYNEQFF. The CDR3 nucleotides read TGTGCCAGCAGCTGGGGGGCTAGCGGATACAATGAGCAGTTCTTC.